The 22 T cell receptor beta chains presented below share a single source sample, sequenced in a study (dated by TCRdb to the mid-2010s). Libraries were prepared through RT-PCR. Data came from an Illumina MiSeq. The public reads were run again by TCRdb, first through fastp at Q25 and then through MiXCR, and only productive beta chains were kept. For every CDR3 protein sequence, its rows merge into one entry that carries the most common genes and DNA. The sample table contains more than 600,000 distinct CDR3 sequences; only one count was recorded for 11% to 15% of them. The ten largest make up roughly 3.9% of the sample. The sample comprised memory CD4+ T cells from blood. The receptors here all came from a female donor in good health, serving as a healthy control.

This clonotype turned up a few times. This chain links TRBV7-9 with TRBJ2-5; 9 nucleotides line up with TRBD1. Germline V gene lookup returns CDR1 SEHNR and CDR2 FQNEAQ (reference sequence). Trimming at V came to 4 bases and at J to 3 bases, leaving 6 bases not matched to a gene. The CDR3 contains 15 residues. The DNA of the CDR3 is TGTGCCAGCAGCTCGCCCCGGGACAGGGAAGAGACCCAGTACTTC. Its protein product is CASSSPRDREETQYF.

This clonotype appeared a single time. The V gene is TRBV15, the J gene TRBJ2-6; 8 bases are a match to TRBD2. Losses at the gene ends were 5 bases for V and 0 bases for J; bases not matched to a gene: 6. Per the germline V gene, CDR1 is LNHNV and CDR2 is YYDKDF (reference sequence). The length of the CDR3 is 17 residues. Here the CDR3 DNA reads TGTGCCACCAGCCCCCCCCGGGGGGGCTCTGGGGCCAACGTCCTGACTTTC. Residues: CATSPPRGGSGANVLTF.

The genes are TRBV3-1 and TRBJ1-1; D is ambiguous. Germline CDR1 reads LGHDT; CDR2 reads YNNKEL (reference sequence). Trimming removed 8 bases from V and 2 bases from J, with 6 bases in between. The CDR3 runs 11 residues. The chain's CDR3 is CASARNTEAFF. The CDR3 region has the DNA TGTGCCAGCGCCCGTAACACTGAAGCTTTCTTT. The full variable domain, rest sourced from reference TRBV3-1 and TRBJ1-1, is DTAVSQTPKYLVTQMGNDKSIKCEQNLGHDTMYWYKQDSKKFLKIMFSYNNKELIINETVPNRFSPKSPDKAHLNLHINSLELGDSAVYFCASARNTEAFFGQGTRLTVV.

The V and J genes are TRBV6-1 and TRBJ1-1; D is undetermined. Germline V gene data show CDR1 as MNHNS and CDR2 as SASEGT. This CDR3 spans 13 amino acids. Deletions cut 2 bases from V and 1 base from J, with 5 bases between. The CDR3 bases are TGTGCCAGCAGTGAACTGCCGAACACTGAAGCTTTCTTT. Protein: CASSELPNTEAFF.

This clonotype was seen only a few times. V usage is TRBV20-1 and J usage is TRBJ2-5; a possible D gene is TRBD1 (5 bases). Germline CDR1 is DFQATT and CDR2 is SNEGSKA (reference sequence). CDR3 size: 13 residues. V gave up 6 bases and J gave up 3 bases, with 14 bases separating them. In DNA, the CDR3 is TGCAGTGCCGCACGGACACAGAAAGAGACCCAGTACTTC. Encoded protein: CSAARTQKETQYF.

The sample holds a few counts of this clonotype. The chain carries TRBV7-9 and TRBJ2-1; possible D gene TRBD2, 5 bases. V was trimmed by 1 base and J by 8 bases, leaving 12 bases between them. The CDR3 runs to 14 residues. In germline, CDR1 is SEHNR, CDR2 FQNEAQ (reference sequence). The CDR3 region has the DNA TGTGCCAGCAGCTTAGAATCGGGGAACCATGAGCAGTTCTTC. Protein product: CASSLESGNHEQFF. The full variable domain, its missing parts supplied by reference TRBV7-9 and TRBJ2-1, is DTGVSQNPRHKITKRGQNVTFRCDPISEHNRLYWYRQTLGQGPEFLTYFQNEAQLEKSRLLSDRFSAERPKGSFSTLEIQRTEQGDSAMYLCASSLESGNHEQFFGPGTRLTVL.

This clonotype was counted only a few times. The J gene is TRBJ1-1, the V gene TRBV4-3; D ambiguous. Deletions cut 1 base from V and 4 bases from J, with 10 bases between. Germline CDR1 LGHNA, CDR2 YSLEER. The CDR3 covers 14 residues. The CDR3 is CASSQVEGGTEAFF. CDR3 coding DNA: TGCGCCAGCAGCCAAGTGGAGGGAGGCACTGAAGCTTTCTTT.

This clonotype was recorded a few times. The rearrangement uses TRBV20-1 and TRBJ2-3; 7 positions match TRBD1. With 6 bases clipped from V and 3 bases from J, the junction kept 9 bases outside the gene matches. The CDR3 spans 14 residues. CDR1 and CDR2 from the germline V gene are DFQATT and SNEGSKA (reference sequence). CDR3 sequence: CSAHSTGVTDTQYF. The CDR3 nucleotides are TGCAGTGCCCATAGCACAGGGGTTACAGATACGCAGTATTTT.

This clonotype was detected only a few times. The chain has TRBV5-1 and TRBJ2-1; TRBD2 agrees at 10 bases. Germline CDR1 is SGHRS and CDR2 is YFSETQ. The CDR3 has 16 residues. Unmatched junction bases numbered 11, after V lost 2 bases and J lost 9 bases. CDR3 protein: CASSFLAGARGGEQFF. CDR3 DNA: TGCGCCAGCAGCTTCCTAGCGGGAGCTCGTGGGGGTGAGCAGTTCTTC.

This clonotype was observed a few times. The chain couples TRBV20-1 to TRBJ1-1; possibly TRBD1 for D (6 bases). CDR1 and CDR2 from the germline V gene are DFQATT and SNEGSKA (reference sequence). The CDR3 totals 14 residues. Trimming shortened V by 3 bases and J by 4 bases, and 15 bases separated the two germline ends. The CDR3 spells CSARRFRGGTEAFF. CDR3 coding DNA: TGCAGTGCTAGGCGGTTCCGAGGGGGCACTGAAGCTTTCTTT.

This chain connects TRBV20-1 to TRBJ2-1; maybe TRBD2 (5 bases). There are 13 residues in the CDR3. The V gene lost 4 bases and the J gene lost 12 bases, with 19 bases spanning the gap. Per the germline V gene, CDR1 is DFQATT and CDR2 is SNEGSKA (reference sequence). This CDR3 reads CSANPAHSRGQFF. CDR3 bases: TGCAGTGCTAACCCTGCTCACTCCCGGGGGCAGTTCTTC.

This clonotype was seen more than once but under ten times. V usage is TRBV12-3 or TRBV12-4 and J usage is TRBJ2-1; D assignment may be TRBD1 or TRBD2 (5 bases each). This CDR3 region has 13 residues. Deletions cut 9 bases from V and 12 bases from J, with 21 bases between. For the CDR3, the DNA is TGTGCCAGTGGGGGATATGGGAACCTTGGGCAGTTCTTC. As protein: CASGGYGNLGQFF.

This chain joins TRBV11-2 and TRBJ1-1; D is unresolved. The germline CDR1 and CDR2 sequences are SGHAT and FQNNGV. V was clipped by 6 bases and J by 1 base, with 12 bases between them. The CDR3 extends over 14 amino acids. The DNA of the CDR3 is TGTGCCAGCAGAAGTACGGGGTGGAACACTGAAGCTTTCTTT. Encoded protein: CASRSTGWNTEAFF.

This clonotype was found many times. This chain links TRBV7-2 with TRBJ2-3; no clear D gene. CDR1 is SGHTA, CDR2 FQGNSA, per germline. The CDR3 has 12 amino acids. The V gene lost 8 bases and the J gene lost 5 bases, with 11 bases spanning the gap. Written as DNA, the CDR3 is TGTGCCAGCTCCACAAATCGAGATACGCAGTATTTT. Protein: CASSTNRDTQYF. Full variable domain (outside the CDR3, taken from reference TRBV7-2 and TRBJ2-3): GAGVSQSPSNKVTEKGKDVELRCDPISGHTALYWYRQSLGQGLEFLIYFQGNSAPDKSGLPSDRFSAERTGGSVSTLTIQRTQQEDSAVYLCASSTNRDTQYFGPGTRLTVL.

This clonotype occurred many times. The DNA for the CDR3 is TGTGCCAGCAGCATCACAGGGCCGTATGGCTACACCTTC. This gives the protein CASSITGPYGYTF. This chain connects TRBV5-6 to TRBJ1-2, with D possibly being TRBD1 (6 bases). V lost 4 bases to trimming and J lost 5 bases, with 12 bases between them. The CDR3 is 13 residues long. Germline V lookup: CDR1 SGHDT, CDR2 YYEEEE.

The rearrangement links TRBV6-6 to TRBJ1-2; D perhaps matches TRBD1 (6 bases). V was clipped by 4 bases and J by 4 bases, with 10 bases between them. The CDR3 extends over 13 amino acids. CDR1 is MNHNY and CDR2 is SVGAGI in the germline V gene (reference sequence). The CDR3 loop is CASSFDRFYGYTF. The CDR3 DNA is TGTGCCAGCAGTTTCGACAGGTTCTATGGCTACACCTTC.

The sample holds a few counts of this clonotype. The gene calls are TRBV20-1 and TRBJ2-1; tentatively, D is TRBD2 (5 bases). Germline V lookup: CDR1 DFQATT, CDR2 SNEGSKA (reference sequence). The V gene lost 0 bases and the J gene lost 1 base, with 13 bases spanning the gap. The CDR3 contains 16 residues. In nucleotides, the CDR3 is TGCAGTGCTAGAGATCAGCGGCAAGGGTCCTACAATGAGCAGTTCTTC. Residues: CSARDQRQGSYNEQFF.

The chain carries TRBV7-8 and TRBJ1-2; 9 bases fit TRBD1. The length of the CDR3 is 16 residues. In germline, CDR1 is SGHVS, CDR2 FQNEAQ. Losses at the gene ends were 1 base for V and 4 bases for J; bases not matched to a gene: 7. CDR3 sequence (DNA): TGTGCCAGCAGCTTAGTTCGTGGACAGGGGATCTATGGCTACACCTTC. Protein product: CASSLVRGQGIYGYTF.

The V call is TRBV20-1, the J call TRBJ2-7, with 11 bases aligning to TRBD2. Germline trimming cut 0 bases from V and 3 bases from J; bases unmatched to any gene: 4. CDR3 length equals 15 residues. Germline V CDR1 and CDR2: DFQATT, SNEGSKA (reference sequence). CDR3 region: CSARDRLAGFYEQYF. The CDR3, as DNA: TGCAGTGCTAGAGATAGACTAGCGGGATTCTACGAGCAGTACTTC.

This clonotype showed up just a few times. The rearrangement uses TRBV20-1 and TRBJ1-5; TRBD1 is a possible D gene (6 bases). The CDR3 is 13 amino acids. V was trimmed by 7 bases and J by 4 bases, leaving 14 bases between them. CDR1 DFQATT and CDR2 SNEGSKA come from the germline V gene (reference sequence). The CDR3, as DNA: TGCAGTGGATCGACAGGTTCAAATCAGCCCCAGCATTTT. It is translated as CSGSTGSNQPQHF.

This sequence joins TRBV7-2 and TRBJ1-2; 12 nucleotides line up with TRBD1. The J segment lost 7 bases and the V segment lost 5 bases, leaving 5 bases of the junction unmatched. Germline V gives CDR1 SGHTA, CDR2 FQGNSA. The CDR3 has 14 amino acids. This chain's CDR3 is CASSPGDRGLGYTF. The DNA for the CDR3 is TGTGCCAGCAGCCCCGGGGACAGGGGGCTTGGCTACACCTTC.

The chain employs TRBV2 and TRBJ2-5; D call uncertain. The germline gives CDR1 SNHLY, CDR2 FYNNEI. CDR3 length equals 15 residues. V was trimmed by 2 bases and J by 3 bases, leaving 13 bases between them. CDR3 residues: CASSENVATKETQYF. CDR3 bases: TGTGCCAGCAGTGAAAACGTAGCAACCAAAGAGACCCAGTACTTC.